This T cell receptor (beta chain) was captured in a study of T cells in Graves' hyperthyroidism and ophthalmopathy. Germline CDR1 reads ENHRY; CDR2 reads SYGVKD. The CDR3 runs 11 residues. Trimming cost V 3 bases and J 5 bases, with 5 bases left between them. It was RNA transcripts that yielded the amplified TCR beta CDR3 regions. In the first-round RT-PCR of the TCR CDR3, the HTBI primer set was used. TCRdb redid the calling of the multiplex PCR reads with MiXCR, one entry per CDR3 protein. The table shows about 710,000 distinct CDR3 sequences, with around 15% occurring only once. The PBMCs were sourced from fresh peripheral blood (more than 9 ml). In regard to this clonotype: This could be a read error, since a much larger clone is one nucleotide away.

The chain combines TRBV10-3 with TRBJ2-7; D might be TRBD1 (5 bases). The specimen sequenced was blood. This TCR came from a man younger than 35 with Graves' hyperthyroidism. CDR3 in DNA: TGTGCCATCAGTGACAGGGACGAGCAGTACTTC. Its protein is CAISDRDEQYF.